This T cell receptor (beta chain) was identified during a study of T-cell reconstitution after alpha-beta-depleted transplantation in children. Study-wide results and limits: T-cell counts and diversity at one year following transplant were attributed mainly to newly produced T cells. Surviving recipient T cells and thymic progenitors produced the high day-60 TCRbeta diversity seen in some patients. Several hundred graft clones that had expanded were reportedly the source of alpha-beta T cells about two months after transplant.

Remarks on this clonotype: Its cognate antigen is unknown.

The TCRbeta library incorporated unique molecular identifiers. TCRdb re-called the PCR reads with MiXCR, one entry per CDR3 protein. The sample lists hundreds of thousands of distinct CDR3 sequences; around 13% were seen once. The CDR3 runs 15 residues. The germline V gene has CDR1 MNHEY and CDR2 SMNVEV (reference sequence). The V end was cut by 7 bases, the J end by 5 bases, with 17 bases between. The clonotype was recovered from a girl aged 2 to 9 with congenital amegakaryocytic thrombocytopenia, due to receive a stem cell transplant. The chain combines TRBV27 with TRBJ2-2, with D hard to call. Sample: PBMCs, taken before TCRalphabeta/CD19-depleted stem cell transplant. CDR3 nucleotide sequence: TGTGCCAGCACCCAATCTGGGATGGGGACCGGGGAGCTGTTTTTT. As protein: CASTQSGMGTGELFF.